These 5 T cell receptor beta chains originate from one sample sequenced in a study of CD8+CD57+ T cells in acquired aplastic anemia. TCR beta VDJ and CDR3 were profiled, and genomic DNA was the template. MiXCR, run by TCRdb on the reads, gives a single entry per CDR3 protein. The table records approximately 270,000 distinct CDR3 sequences, approximately 56% of them present only once. Input material: sorted CD4+, CD8+, or CD8+CD57+ T cells (not recorded which) from PBMCs. These receptors were collected from a human donor with severe aplastic anemia or a healthy control (not recorded which).

This clonotype has ten or more counts. The rearrangement links TRBV7-2 to TRBJ2-1, with 8 bases identical to TRBD2. Germline assignment: CDR1 SGHTA and CDR2 FQGNSA. V lost 6 bases and J lost 7; bases outside the gene matches: 11. This CDR3 comprises 15 residues. CDR3 in amino acids: CASSLVGLVANEQFF. The CDR3 DNA reads TGTGCCAGCAGTCTAGTGGGACTAGTAGCAAATGAGCAGTTCTTC.

The chain links TRBV5-4 to TRBJ2-7; 11 nucleotides match TRBD2. This CDR3 comprises 15 residues. Trimming took 3 bases from V and 4 from J; bases not matched to a gene: 6. CDR1 and CDR2 from the germline V gene are SGHNT and YYREEE (reference sequence). CDR3 coding DNA: TGTGCCAGCAGCTCGGCTAGCGGGAGGCAATACGAGCAGTACTTC. It translates to CASSSASGRQYEQYF.

The chain is built from TRBV7-2 and TRBJ1-5; D is uncertain. V was shortened by 5 bases and J by 2 bases, with 10 bases between the two germline ends. CDR3 size: 14 residues. Germline CDR1 reads SGHTA; CDR2 reads FQGNSA. CDR3 DNA: TGTGCCAGCAGCCCGAGGCAGGGCAATCAGCCCCAGCATTTT. Translation gives CASSPRQGNQPQHF.

This clonotype was detected a few times. V is TRBV25-1 and J is TRBJ2-2; 7 bases map to TRBD2. This CDR3 spans 13 amino acids. Trimming cost V 2 bases and J 6 bases; bases outside gene matches: 0. CDR1 and CDR2 (germline): MGHDK, SYGVNS. CDR3 bases: TGTGCCAGCAGTGAACGGGGGGCCGGGGAGCTGTTTTTT. This sequence encodes CASSERGAGELFF. Together with reference TRBV25-1 and TRBJ2-2, the CDR3 gives the full variable domain: EADIYQTPRYLVIGTGKKITLECSQTMGHDKMYWYQQDPGMELHLIHYSYGVNSTEKGDLSSESTVSRIRTEHFPLTLESARPSHTSQYLCASSERGAGELFFGEGSRLTVL.

About this clonotype itself: Germline and junction disagree at one end, which may indicate a read error. This chain links TRBV10-3 with TRBJ1-3; tentatively, D is TRBD1 (5 bases). In germline, CDR1 is ENHRY, CDR2 SYGVKD. This CDR3 spans 14 amino acids. The CDR3 loop reads CSISAGREGNTIYF. Written as DNA, the CDR3 is TGTTCCATCAGTGCCGGCAGGGAGGGCAACACCATATATTTT.